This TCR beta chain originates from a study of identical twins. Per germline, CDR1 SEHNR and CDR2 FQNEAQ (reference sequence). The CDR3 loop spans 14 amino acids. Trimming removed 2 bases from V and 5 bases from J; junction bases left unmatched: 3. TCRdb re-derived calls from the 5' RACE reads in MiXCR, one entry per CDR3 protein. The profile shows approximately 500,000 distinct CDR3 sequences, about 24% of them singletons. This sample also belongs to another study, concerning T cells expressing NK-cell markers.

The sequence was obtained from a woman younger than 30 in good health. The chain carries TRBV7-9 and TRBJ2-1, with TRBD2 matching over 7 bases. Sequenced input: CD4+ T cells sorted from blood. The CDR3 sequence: CASSLTSDHNEQFF. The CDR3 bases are TGTGCCAGCAGCTTAACTAGCGATCACAATGAGCAGTTCTTC.